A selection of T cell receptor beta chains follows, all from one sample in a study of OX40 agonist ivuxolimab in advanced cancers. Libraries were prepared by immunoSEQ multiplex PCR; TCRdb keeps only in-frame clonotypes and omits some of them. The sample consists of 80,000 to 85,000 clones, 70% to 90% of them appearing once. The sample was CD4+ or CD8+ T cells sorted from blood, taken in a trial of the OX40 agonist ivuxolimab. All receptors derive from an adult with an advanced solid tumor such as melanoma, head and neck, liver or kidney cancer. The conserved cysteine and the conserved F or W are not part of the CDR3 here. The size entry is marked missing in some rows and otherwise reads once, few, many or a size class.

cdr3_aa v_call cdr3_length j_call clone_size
AITGHTDTQY TRBV6-6 10 TRBJ2-3 NA
ASSLGDRGGRETQY TRBV5-1 14 TRBJ2-5 NA
ASSLILASPYEQY TRBV11-2 13 TRBJ2-7 NA
ASSVAREAF TRBV25-1 9 TRBJ1-1 few
ASSTGTSKLYGYT TRBV7-3 13 TRBJ1-2 NA
ASSYPPGAQY TRBV6-5 10 TRBJ2-5 NA
ASSGAATVTYGYT TRBV18 13 TRBJ1-2 NA
ASTPFGSARRDEQF TRBV19 14 TRBJ2-1 NA
ASSLNSGQGGAAF TRBV7-9 13 TRBJ1-1 NA
ASSERDTGELF TRBV6-4 11 TRBJ2-2 NA
ASSLEGYSYEQY TRBV5-4 12 TRBJ2-7 NA
ASSPPVSGGEQY TRBV18 12 TRBJ2-7 NA
ASSRGSRTEAF TRBV4-2 11 TRBJ1-1 NA
ASSPGLTTDTQY TRBV5-6 12 TRBJ2-3 NA
ASSLAPGPAF TRBV7-9 10 TRBJ1-1 NA
AWSWGSNEKLF TRBV30 11 TRBJ1-4 NA
ASSPFRSYNEQF TRBV9 12 TRBJ2-1 NA
ASSFEGDQPQH TRBV7-9 11 TRBJ1-5 NA
ASSYSPPYSNQPQH TRBV6-5 14 TRBJ1-5 NA
SVRLTGGSNQPQH TRBV29-1 13 TRBJ1-5 NA
ASSVYGTGVYEQY TRBV9 13 TRBJ2-7 NA
AWTTGTGHFSGANVLT TRBV30 16 TRBJ2-6 NA
ASSITTGTGYGELF TRBV19 14 TRBJ2-2 NA
ASSIQPTGSYEQY TRBV19 13 TRBJ2-7 NA
ASGSGRGKLARETQY TRBV7-2 15 TRBJ2-5 NA
ASSFTGVSYNEQF TRBV7-9 13 TRBJ2-1 NA
ASSIVRRGTEAF TRBV19 12 TRBJ1-1 NA
ASSMLIESSGYT TRBV19 12 TRBJ1-2 few
ASWAVQPNTEAF TRBV7-2 12 TRBJ1-1 few
ASSLEGVWTGELF TRBV7-9 13 TRBJ2-2 once
ASSSHRVDFQNIQY TRBV5-4 14 TRBJ2-4 NA
ATKGLAGPWNEQF TRBV19 13 TRBJ2-1 NA
ASSRETGLNTEAF TRBV4-1 13 TRBJ1-1 few
AIKTTGDTEAF TRBV10-3 11 TRBJ1-1 NA
ASSIGTAYGYT TRBV19 11 TRBJ1-2 NA
ASSRTGEETQY TRBV7-9 11 TRBJ2-5 NA
ASSMRTGPSYEQY TRBV19 13 NA NA
ASSLIAGYSYNEQF TRBV7-8 14 TRBJ2-1 NA
ASSLQGNQPQH TRBV7-9 11 TRBJ1-5 NA
ASSQIQSGLFNEQF TRBV14 14 TRBJ2-1 NA
AWSEQAFSGNTIY TRBV30 13 TRBJ1-3 NA
AGGLAGFAGDEQF TRBV2 13 TRBJ2-1 NA
ASSIAGGPNQPQH TRBV19 13 TRBJ1-5 NA
ASSLETGAYEQY TRBV5-4 12 TRBJ2-7 NA
ASSFGTSSGANVLT TRBV5-1 14 TRBJ2-6 NA